The sequence of this T cell receptor (beta chain) was determined in a study of CD8 T cells in ankylosing spondylitis. TCRdb used MiXCR to reprocess the 5' RACE reads, holding one entry per CDR3 protein. The top ten hold approximately 14% of the sample, which has more than 300,000 distinct CDR3 sequences, 7.5% to 9% seen once. About this clonotype: Its antigen remains unidentified.

CDR1 and CDR2 from the germline V gene are SQVTM and ANQGSEA. The ends were cut back, 2 bases at V and 2 bases at J, with 20 bases in the middle. This CDR3 has 17 residues. Regarding the study as a whole: Roughly 8 highly homologous variants made up a TCR beta motif, and this motif appeared characteristic of ankylosing spondylitis blood. CD8+ by phenotype, disease-linked clones were relatively rare in peripheral blood. From matched ankylosing spondylitis synovial fluid, disease-linked clones were reportedly recovered at significantly enriched levels.

This receptor was taken from a male donor with ankylosing spondylitis. Sequenced input: blood, either unsorted or a sorted T cell fraction (not recorded which). The rearrangement uses TRBV29-1 and TRBJ2-3; D unclear. The CDR3 spells CSVELSTEQRYTDTQYF. DNA of the CDR3: TGCAGCGTTGAACTTTCTACTGAACAGCGATACACAGATACGCAGTATTTT.